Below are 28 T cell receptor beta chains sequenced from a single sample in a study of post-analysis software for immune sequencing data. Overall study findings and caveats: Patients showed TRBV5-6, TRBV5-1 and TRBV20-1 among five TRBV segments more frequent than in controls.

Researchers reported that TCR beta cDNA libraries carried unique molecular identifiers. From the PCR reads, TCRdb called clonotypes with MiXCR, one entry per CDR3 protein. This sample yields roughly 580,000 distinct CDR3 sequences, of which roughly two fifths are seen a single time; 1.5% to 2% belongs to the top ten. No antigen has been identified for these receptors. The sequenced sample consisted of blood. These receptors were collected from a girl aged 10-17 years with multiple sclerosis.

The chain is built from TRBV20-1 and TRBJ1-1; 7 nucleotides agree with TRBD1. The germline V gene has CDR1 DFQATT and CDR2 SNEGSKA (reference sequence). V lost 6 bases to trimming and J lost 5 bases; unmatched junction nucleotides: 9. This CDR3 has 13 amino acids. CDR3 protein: CSAMGQTGTEAFF. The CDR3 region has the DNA TGCAGTGCCATGGGGCAGACAGGGACTGAAGCTTTCTTT.

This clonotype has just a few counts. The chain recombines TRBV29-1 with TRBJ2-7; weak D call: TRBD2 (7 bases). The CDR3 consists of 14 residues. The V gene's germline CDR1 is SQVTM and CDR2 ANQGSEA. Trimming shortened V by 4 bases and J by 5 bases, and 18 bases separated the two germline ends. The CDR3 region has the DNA TGCAGCGTTGGGGGATCGAGGGGGGGGAACGAGCAGTACTTC. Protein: CSVGGSRGGNEQYF.

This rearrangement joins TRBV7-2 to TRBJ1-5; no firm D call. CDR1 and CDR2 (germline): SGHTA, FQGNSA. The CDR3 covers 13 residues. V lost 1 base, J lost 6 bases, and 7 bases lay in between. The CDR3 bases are TGTGCCAGCAGCTTAGGGGGATTTCAGCCCCAGCATTTT. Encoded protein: CASSLGGFQPQHF.

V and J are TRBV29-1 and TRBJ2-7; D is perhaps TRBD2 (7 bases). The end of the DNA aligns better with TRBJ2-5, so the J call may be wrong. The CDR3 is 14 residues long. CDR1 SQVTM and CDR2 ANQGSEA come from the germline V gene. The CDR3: CSVKGGVVLETQYF. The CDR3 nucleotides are TGCAGCGTTAAAGGGGGGGTTGTTTTAGAGACCCAGTACTTC.

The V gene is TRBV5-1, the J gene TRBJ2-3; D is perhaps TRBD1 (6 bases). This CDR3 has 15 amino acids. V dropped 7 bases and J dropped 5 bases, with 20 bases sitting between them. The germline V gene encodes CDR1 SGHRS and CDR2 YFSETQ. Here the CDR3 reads CASHLSLGAGDTQYF. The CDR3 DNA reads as TGCGCCAGCCATCTCAGCTTGGGGGCCGGAGATACGCAGTATTTT.

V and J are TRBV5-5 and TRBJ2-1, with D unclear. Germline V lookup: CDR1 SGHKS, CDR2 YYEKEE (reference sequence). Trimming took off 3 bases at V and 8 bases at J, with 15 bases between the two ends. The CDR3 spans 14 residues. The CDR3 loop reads CASSSMVPGYEQFF. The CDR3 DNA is TGTGCCAGCAGCTCCATGGTGCCAGGTTATGAGCAGTTCTTC.

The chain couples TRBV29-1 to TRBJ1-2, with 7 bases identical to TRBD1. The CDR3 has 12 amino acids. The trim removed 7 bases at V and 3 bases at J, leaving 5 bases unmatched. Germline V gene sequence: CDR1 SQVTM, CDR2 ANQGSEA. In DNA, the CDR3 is TGCAGCGCTAGACAGGGTTACTATGGCTACACCTTC. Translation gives CSARQGYYGYTF.

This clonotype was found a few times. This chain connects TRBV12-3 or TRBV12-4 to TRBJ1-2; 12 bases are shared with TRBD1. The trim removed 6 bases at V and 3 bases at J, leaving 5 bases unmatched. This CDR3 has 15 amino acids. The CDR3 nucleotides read TGTGCCAGCAGGGGACAGGGGGCTATGGACTATGGCTACACCTTC. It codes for CASRGQGAMDYGYTF.

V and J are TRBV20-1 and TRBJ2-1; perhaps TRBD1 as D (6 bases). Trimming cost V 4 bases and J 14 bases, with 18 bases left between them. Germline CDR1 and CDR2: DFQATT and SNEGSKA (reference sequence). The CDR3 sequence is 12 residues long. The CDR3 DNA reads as TGCAGTGCTAACACGGACAGAAGTAGGAAGTTCTTC. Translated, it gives CSANTDRSRKFF.

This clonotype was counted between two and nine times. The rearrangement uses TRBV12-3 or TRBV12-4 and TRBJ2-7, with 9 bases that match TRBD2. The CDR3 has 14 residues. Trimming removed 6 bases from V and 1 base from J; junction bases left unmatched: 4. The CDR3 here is CASRGGLASYEQYF. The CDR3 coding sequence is TGTGCCAGCAGGGGGGGACTAGCTTCCTACGAGCAGTACTTC.

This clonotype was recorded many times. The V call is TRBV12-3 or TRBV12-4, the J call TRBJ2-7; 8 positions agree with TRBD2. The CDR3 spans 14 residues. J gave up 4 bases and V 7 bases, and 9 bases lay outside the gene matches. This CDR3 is CASTDGRAAYEQYF. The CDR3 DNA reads TGTGCCAGCACTGACGGGAGGGCCGCTTACGAGCAGTACTTC.

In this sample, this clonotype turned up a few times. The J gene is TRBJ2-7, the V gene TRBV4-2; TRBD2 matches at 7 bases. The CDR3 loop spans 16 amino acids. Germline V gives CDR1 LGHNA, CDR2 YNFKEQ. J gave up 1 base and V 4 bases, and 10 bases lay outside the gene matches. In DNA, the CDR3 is TGTGCCAGCAGCCTCCCCGTGGCTAGCGGATCCTACGAGCAGTACTTC. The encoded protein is CASSLPVASGSYEQYF.

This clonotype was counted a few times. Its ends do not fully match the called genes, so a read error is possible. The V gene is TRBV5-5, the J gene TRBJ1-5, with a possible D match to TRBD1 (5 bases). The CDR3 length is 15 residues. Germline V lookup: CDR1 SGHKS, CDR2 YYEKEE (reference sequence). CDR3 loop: CASSTAGNSNQPRHF. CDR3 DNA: TGTGCCAGCAGCACCGCAGGGAACAGCAATCAGCCCCGGCATTTT.

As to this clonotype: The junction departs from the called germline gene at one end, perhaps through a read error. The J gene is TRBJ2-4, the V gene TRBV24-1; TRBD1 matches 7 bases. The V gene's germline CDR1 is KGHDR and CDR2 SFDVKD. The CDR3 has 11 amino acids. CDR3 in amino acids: CAASEAGTEYF. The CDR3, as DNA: TGTGCCGCCAGTGAGGCCGGGACAGAGTACTTC.

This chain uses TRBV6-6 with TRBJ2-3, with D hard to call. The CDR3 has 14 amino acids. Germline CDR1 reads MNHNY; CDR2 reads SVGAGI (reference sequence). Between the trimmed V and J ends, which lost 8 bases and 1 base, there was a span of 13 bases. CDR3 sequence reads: CASLDAQGTDTQYF. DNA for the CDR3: TGTGCCAGCCTCGATGCCCAGGGCACAGATACGCAGTATTTT.

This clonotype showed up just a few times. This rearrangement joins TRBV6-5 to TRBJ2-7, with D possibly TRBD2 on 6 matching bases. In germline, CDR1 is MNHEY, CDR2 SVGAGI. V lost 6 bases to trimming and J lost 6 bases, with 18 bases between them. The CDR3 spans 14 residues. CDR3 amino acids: CASRGGGAISEQYF. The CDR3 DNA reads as TGTGCCAGCAGAGGTGGCGGGGCCATATCCGAGCAGTACTTC.

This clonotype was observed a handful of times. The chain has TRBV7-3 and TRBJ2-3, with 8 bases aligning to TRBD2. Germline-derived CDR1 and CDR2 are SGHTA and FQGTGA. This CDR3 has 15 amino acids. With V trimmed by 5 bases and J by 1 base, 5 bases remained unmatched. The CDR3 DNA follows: TGTGCCAGCAGCATCAGCGGGGGCCGCACAGATACGCAGTATTTT. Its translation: CASSISGGRTDTQYF. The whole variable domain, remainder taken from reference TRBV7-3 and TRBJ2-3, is GAGVSQTPSNKVTEKGKYVELRCDPISGHTALYWYRQSLGQGPEFLIYFQGTGAADDSGLPNDRFFAVRPEGSVSTLKIQRTERGDSAVYLCASSISGGRTDTQYFGPGTRLTVL.

In DNA, the CDR3 is TGCGCCAGCAGCTTGCCCCCGGACAGGGTCAATGAAAAACTGTTTTTT. This gives the protein CASSLPPDRVNEKLFF. The gene calls are TRBV4-1 and TRBJ1-4, with 8 bases fitting TRBD1. The CDR3 has 16 amino acids. With V trimmed by 5 bases and J by 5 bases, 10 bases remained unmatched. Germline V gene sequence: CDR1 MGHRA, CDR2 YSYEKL.

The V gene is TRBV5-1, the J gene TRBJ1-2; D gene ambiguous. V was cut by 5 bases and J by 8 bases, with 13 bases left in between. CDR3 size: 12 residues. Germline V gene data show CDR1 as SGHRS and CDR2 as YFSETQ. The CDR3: CASREAEEGYTF. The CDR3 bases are TGCGCCAGCAGGGAAGCCGAGGAAGGCTACACCTTC.

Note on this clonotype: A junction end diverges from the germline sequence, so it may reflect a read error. In nucleotides, the CDR3 is TGTGCCAGCAGTCCCACCGGGACTAGCGGGACCGCAGATGCGCAGTATTTT. Translation: CASSPTGTSGTADAQYF. The chain uses TRBV12-3 or TRBV12-4 and TRBJ2-3; 13 nucleotides align to TRBD2. The CDR3 is made up of 17 amino acids.

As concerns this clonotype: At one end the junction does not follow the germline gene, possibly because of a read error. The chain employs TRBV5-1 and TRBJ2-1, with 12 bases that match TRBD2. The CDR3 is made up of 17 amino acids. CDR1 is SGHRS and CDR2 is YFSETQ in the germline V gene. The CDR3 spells CDSSLRLAGGFHNEQFF. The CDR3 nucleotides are TGCGACAGCAGCTTGAGGCTAGCGGGAGGGTTCCACAATGAGCAGTTCTTC. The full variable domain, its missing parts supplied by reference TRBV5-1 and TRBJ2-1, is KAGVTQTPRYLIKTRGQQVTLSCSPISGHRSVSWYQQTPGQGLQFLFEYFSETQRNKGNFPGRFSGRQFSNSRSEMNVSTLELGDSALYLCDSSLRLAGGFHNEQFFGPGTRLTVL.

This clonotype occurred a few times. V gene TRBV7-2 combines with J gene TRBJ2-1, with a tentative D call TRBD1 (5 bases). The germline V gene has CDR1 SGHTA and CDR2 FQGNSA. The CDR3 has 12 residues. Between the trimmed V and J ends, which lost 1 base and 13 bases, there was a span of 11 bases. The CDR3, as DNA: TGTGCCAGCAGCTTAGGCGAAGGGGAACAGTTCTTC. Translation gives CASSLGEGEQFF.

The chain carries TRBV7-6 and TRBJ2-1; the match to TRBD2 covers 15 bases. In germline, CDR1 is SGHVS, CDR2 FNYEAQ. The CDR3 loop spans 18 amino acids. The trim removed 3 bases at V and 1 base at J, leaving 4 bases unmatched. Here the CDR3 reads CASSFGLAGGQSYNEQFF. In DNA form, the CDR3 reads TGTGCCAGCAGCTTCGGACTAGCGGGGGGGCAATCCTACAATGAGCAGTTCTTC. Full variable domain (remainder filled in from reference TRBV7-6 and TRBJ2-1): GAGVSQSPRYKVTKRGQDVALRCDPISGHVSLYWYRQALGQGPEFLTYFNYEAQQDKSGLPNDRFSAERPEGSISTLTIQRTEQRDSAMYRCASSFGLAGGQSYNEQFFGPGTRLTVL.

The CDR3 DNA reads as TGTGCCACCCGTAGCGGGACGGGGGGAGGACAGCCCCAGCATTTT. Its protein product is CATRSGTGGGQPQHF. V gene TRBV10-3 combines with J gene TRBJ1-5; D perhaps matches TRBD1 (5 bases). Per germline, CDR1 ENHRY and CDR2 SYGVKD. This CDR3 has 15 residues. V was shortened by 10 bases and J by 7 bases, with 23 bases between the two germline ends.

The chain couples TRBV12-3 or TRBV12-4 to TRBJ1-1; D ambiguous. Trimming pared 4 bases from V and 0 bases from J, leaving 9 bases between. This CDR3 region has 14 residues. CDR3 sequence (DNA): TGTGCCAGCAGTTACCCTCCGATGAACACTGAAGCTTTCTTT. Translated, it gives CASSYPPMNTEAFF.

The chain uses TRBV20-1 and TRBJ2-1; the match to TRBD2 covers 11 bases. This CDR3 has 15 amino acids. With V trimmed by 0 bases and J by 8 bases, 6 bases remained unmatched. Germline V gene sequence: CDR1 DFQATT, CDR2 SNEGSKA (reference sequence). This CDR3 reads CSARDASGRRDEQFF. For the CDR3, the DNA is TGCAGTGCTAGAGACGCTAGCGGGAGGAGGGATGAGCAGTTCTTC.

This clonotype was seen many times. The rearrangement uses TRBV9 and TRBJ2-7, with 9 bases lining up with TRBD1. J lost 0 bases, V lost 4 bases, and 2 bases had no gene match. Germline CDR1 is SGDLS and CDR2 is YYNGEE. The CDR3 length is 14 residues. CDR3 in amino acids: CASSRDRDSYEQYF. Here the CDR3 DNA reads TGTGCCAGCAGCCGGGACAGGGACTCCTACGAGCAGTACTTC.

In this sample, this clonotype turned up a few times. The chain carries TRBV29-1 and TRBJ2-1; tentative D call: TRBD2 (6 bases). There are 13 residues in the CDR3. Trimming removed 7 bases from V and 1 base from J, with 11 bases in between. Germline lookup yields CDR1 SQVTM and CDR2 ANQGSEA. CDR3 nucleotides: TGCAGCGCGCGACTAGTTTCCTACAATGAGCAGTTCTTC. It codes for CSARLVSYNEQFF.